This T cell receptor beta chain appears in the sequencing data of a study of metastatic and nonmetastatic thyroid tumors. Study details: Repertoires were compared across blood and tumor or nodule tissue from malignant and benign thyroid patients. The study's findings and limits: According to reports, the diversity of TCR beta was significantly higher in malignant thyroid tumors than in benign nodules, and this held in both blood and tumor samples.

The CDR3 runs 13 residues. CDR1 is DFQATT, CDR2 SNEGSKA, per germline (reference sequence). V lost 3 bases and J 5 bases, leaving 11 bases between the germline ends. TCRdb reanalyzed the PCR reads with MiXCR. Of roughly 90,000 clones listed, more than 12% were seen once; the top ten hold 3.6%. To note about this clone: Its matching antigen is unknown.

Each patient went into thyroid surgery without having received any treatment. This TCR was sampled from a female donor with papillary thyroid cancer or a benign thyroid nodule (not recorded which). Some clones in this sample may be carry-over from other donors' samples. The sequenced sample consisted of blood. V usage is TRBV20-1 and J usage is TRBJ1-5, with D hard to call. CDR3 nucleotides: TGCAGTGCTAGTGGCGAGACCTATCAGCCCCAGCATTTT. It encodes CSASGETYQPQHF.